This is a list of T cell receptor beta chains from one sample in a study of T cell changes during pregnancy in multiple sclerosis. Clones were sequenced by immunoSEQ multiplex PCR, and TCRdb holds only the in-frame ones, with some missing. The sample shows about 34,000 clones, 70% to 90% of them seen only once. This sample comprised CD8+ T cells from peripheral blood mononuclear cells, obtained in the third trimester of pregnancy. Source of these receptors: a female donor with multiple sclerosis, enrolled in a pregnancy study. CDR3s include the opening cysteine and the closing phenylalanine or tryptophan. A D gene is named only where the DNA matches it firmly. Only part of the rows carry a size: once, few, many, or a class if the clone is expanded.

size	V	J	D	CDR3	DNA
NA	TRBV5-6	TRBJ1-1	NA	CASSLLRDFNTEAFF	TGTGCCAGCAGCCTACTCCGGGACTTTAACACTGAAGCTTTCTTT
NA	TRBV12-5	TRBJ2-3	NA	CASGGSPSTDTQYF	TGTGCTAGTGGCGGTAGTCCGAGCACAGATACGCAGTATTTT
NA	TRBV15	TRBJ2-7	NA	CATSRDLGGTYEQYF	TGTGCCACCAGCAGAGATTTAGGGGGAACCTACGAGCAGTACTTC
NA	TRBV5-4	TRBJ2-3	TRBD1	CASSGGQGATDTQYF	TGTGCCAGCAGCGGCGGACAGGGGGCGACAGATACGCAGTATTTT
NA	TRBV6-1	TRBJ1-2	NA	CASSEGESAAAYGYTF	TGTGCCAGCAGTGAGGGAGAGTCTGCGGCGGCCTATGGCTACACCTTC
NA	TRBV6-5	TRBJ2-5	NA	CASGGSGETQYF	TGTGCCAGCGGGGGGTCCGGGGAGACCCAGTACTTC
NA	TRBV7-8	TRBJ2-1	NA	CASSLAAGAHYNEQFF	TGTGCCAGCAGCTTAGCGGCAGGGGCGCACTACAATGAGCAGTTCTTC
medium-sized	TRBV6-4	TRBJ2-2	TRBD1	CASSGDRDTGELFF	TGTGCCAGCAGTGGAGACAGGGACACCGGGGAGCTGTTTTTT
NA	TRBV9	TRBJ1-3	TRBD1	CASSHARDSLSGNTIYF	TGTGCCAGCAGCCATGCCCGGGACAGCCTCTCTGGAAACACCATATATTTT
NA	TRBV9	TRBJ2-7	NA	CASSVGDSAYEQYF	TGTGCCAGCAGCGTAGGGGATAGCGCCTACGAGCAGTACTTC
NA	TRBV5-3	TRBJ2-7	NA	CARSPLSDIDYEQYF	TGTGCCAGAAGCCCCCTGTCGGACATAGACTACGAGCAGTACTTC
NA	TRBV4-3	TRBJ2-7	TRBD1	CASSQARGMPYEQYF	TGCGCCAGCAGCCAAGCCAGGGGGATGCCCTACGAGCAGTACTTC
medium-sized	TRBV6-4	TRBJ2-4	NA	CASSVAGDSKNIQYF	TGTGCCAGCAGTGTAGCTGGGGACTCCAAAAACATTCAGTACTTC
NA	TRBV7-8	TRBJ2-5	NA	CASSLGPALAQETQYF	TGTGCCAGCAGCTTAGGCCCCGCTTTAGCACAAGAGACCCAGTACTTC
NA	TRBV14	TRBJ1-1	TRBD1	CASSQVGETGDTEAFF	TGTGCCAGCAGCCAAGTCGGAGAAACAGGGGACACTGAAGCTTTCTTT
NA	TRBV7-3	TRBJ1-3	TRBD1	CASSTDRDSGNTIYF	TGTGCCAGCAGCACAGACAGGGACTCTGGAAACACCATATATTTT
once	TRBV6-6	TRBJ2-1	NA	CASSYSHGYNEQFF	TGTGCCAGCAGTTACTCCCACGGGTACAATGAGCAGTTCTTC
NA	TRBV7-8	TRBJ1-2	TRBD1	CASRRNFRDRGLGGYTF	TGTGCCAGCAGACGCAACTTCCGGGACAGGGGGCTTGGTGGCTACACCTTC
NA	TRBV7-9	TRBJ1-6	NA	CASSLMPVLNSPLHF	TGTGCCAGCAGCTTAATGCCGGTCCTAAATTCACCCCTCCACTTT
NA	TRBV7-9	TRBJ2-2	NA	CASRPPRKGDTGELFF	TGTGCCAGCAGACCACCCAGGAAGGGAGACACCGGGGAGCTGTTTTTT
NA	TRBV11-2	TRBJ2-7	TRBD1	CASSGQGAYF	TGTGCCAGCAGTGGACAGGGGGCGTATTTC
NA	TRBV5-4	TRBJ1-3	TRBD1	CASSPDRAKGNTIYF	TGTGCCAGCAGTCCTGACAGGGCGAAAGGGAACACCATATATTTT
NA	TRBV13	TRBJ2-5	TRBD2	CASSLVASGVETQYF	TGTGCCAGCAGCTTAGTAGCTAGCGGGGTCGAGACCCAGTACTTC
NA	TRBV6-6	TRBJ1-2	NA	CATYHTVANYGYTF	TGTGCCACTTACCACACAGTCGCCAATTATGGCTACACCTTC
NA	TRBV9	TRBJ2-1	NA	CASSSSQGADEQFF	TGTGCCAGCAGCTCCAGTCAAGGGGCGGATGAGCAGTTCTTC
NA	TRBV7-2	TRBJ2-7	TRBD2	CASSYGLAGEQYF	TGTGCCAGCAGCTACGGACTAGCGGGAGAGCAGTACTTC
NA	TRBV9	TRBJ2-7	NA	CASSAKDMSYEQYF	TGCGCCAGCAGCGCCAAGGACATGTCCTACGAGCAGTACTTC
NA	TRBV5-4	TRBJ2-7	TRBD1	CASSLRGLPLHEQYF	TGTGCCAGCAGCTTGAGGGGGCTTCCCCTTCACGAGCAGTACTTC
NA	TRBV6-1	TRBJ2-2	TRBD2	CASPPRAGDTGELFF	TGTGCCAGCCCCCCCAGGGCGGGGGACACCGGGGAGCTGTTTTTT
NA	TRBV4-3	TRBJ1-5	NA	CASSQDSWSNQPQHF	TGCGCCAGCAGCCAAGATAGCTGGAGCAATCAGCCCCAGCATTTT
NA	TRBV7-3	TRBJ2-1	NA	CASSYTAVSYNEQFF	TGTGCCAGCAGCTATACAGCTGTCTCCTACAATGAGCAGTTCTTC
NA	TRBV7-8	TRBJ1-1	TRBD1	CASSLGQGVAEAFF	TGTGCCAGCAGCTTAGGGCAGGGGGTCGCTGAAGCTTTCTTT
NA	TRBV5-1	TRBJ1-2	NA	CASSLWPGADYGYTF	TGCGCCAGCAGCTTGTGGCCGGGAGCCGACTATGGCTACACCTTC
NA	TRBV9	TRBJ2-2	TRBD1	CASSATGGVTGELFF	TGTGCCAGCAGCGCCACAGGGGGCGTTACCGGGGAGCTGTTTTTT
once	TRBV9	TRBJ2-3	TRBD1	CASSVSRGPGPDTQYF	TGTGCCAGCAGCGTATCAAGGGGGCCGGGCCCAGATACGCAGTATTTT
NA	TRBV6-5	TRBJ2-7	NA	CASSYEASSYEQYF	TGTGCCAGCAGTTACGAAGCGAGCTCCTACGAGCAGTACTTC
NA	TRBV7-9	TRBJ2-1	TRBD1	CASSPRDSSYNEQFF	TGTGCCAGCAGCCCTCGGGACAGCTCCTACAATGAGCAGTTCTTC
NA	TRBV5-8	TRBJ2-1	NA	CASSKRGWEWFF	TGTGCCAGCAGCAAGAGGGGGTGGGAGTGGTTCTTC
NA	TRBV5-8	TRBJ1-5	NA	CASSSGRGVNQPQHF	TGTGCCAGCAGCTCTGGCCGGGGAGTCAATCAGCCCCAGCATTTT
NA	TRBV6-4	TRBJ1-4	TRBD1	CASSDPGQGALNEKLFF	TGTGCCAGCAGTGACCCTGGACAGGGCGCTCTTAATGAAAAACTGTTTTTT
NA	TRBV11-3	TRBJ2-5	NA	CASSFTGGTQYF	TGTGCCAGCAGCTTCACCGGGGGGACCCAGTACTTC
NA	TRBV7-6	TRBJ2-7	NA	CASSSWQGPSSYEQYF	TGTGCCAGCAGCTCCTGGCAGGGGCCGAGCTCCTACGAGCAGTACTTC
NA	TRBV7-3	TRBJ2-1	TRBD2	CASSPLAGGYNEQFF	TGTGCCAGCAGCCCCCTAGCGGGGGGATACAATGAGCAGTTCTTC
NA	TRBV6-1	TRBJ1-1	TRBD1	CASRRQGWPEAFF	TGTGCCAGCAGGAGACAGGGGTGGCCTGAAGCTTTCTTT
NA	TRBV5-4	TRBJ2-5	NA	CASSLLARLETQYF	TGTGCCAGCAGCTTGCTGGCTAGATTGGAGACCCAGTACTTC
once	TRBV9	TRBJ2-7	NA	CASSVASRGAYEQYF	TGTGCCAGCAGCGTAGCATCCAGGGGGGCCTACGAGCAGTACTTC